This T cell receptor (beta chain) was observed in a study of vaccination and CD4 T cells after COVID-19. Across the whole study: For three convalescent patients, sampling occurred both at day 14 and at days 161 to 241 after vaccination. Study results and limitations: The study found median SARS-CoV-2-reactive clonotypes rising from about 22 to 38, not significantly.

As to this clonotype: Its antigen is not known.

Time point defined: late sampling 161 to 241 days after vaccination in a few convalescent patients. Positive SARS-CoV-2 PCR tests in convalescent patients dated from March to December 2020, pre-Alpha, Beta and Delta. TCRdb reprocessed the PCR reads via MiXCR and lists one record per CDR3 protein. Among some 29,000 distinct CDR3 sequences listed, approximately 51% were seen once. Germline V gene data show CDR1 as MNHEY and CDR2 as SMNVEV (reference sequence). This CDR3 is built from 16 residues. The V and J ends lost 3 bases and 4 bases respectively, with 18 bases between them. The chain has TRBV27 and TRBJ2-5; possible D gene TRBD1, 5 bases. The source of this sequence is a human donor who had recovered from COVID-19. Material: CD4+ T cells from blood, obtained about 7 months after SARS-CoV-2 vaccination. This chain's CDR3 is CASSFSAGMGTETQYF. The CDR3 DNA reads as TGTGCCAGCAGTTTCAGTGCAGGGATGGGAACAGAGACCCAGTACTTC.